The source of this TCR beta chain is a study of a mutant IDH1 vaccine in newly diagnosed glioma. About the research overall: Before enrollment, the patients had been treated with radiotherapy alone, temozolomide alone, or both together. Most of them had received both. Study findings and constraints: Pseudoprogression appeared unlinked to shifts in leading peripheral T cell clonotypes.

As to time point: baseline, week 1 (first vaccination visit). Noted treatment: pre-vaccination baseline after standard-of-care therapy. Notes on this clone: Its antigen remains unidentified.

Using immunoSEQ multiplex PCR, the repertoire was profiled, and TCRdb retains in-frame clones only, with some absent. This table holds 92,000 or so clones, 82% found once. The sequencing here drew on PBMCs, taken from a glioma patient treated with radiotherapy, temozolomide or both. The receptor comes from a man in his forties or fifties with glioma. Some clones in this sample may be carry-over from other donors' samples.

CDR3 coding DNA: TGTGCCACCAGCAGAGGAGGGATCTCAGCTAACTATGGCTACACCTTC. Translating it yields CATSRGGISANYGYTF. The chain combines TRBV15 with TRBJ1-2; D is unclear. V was cut by 1 base and J by 0 bases, with 12 bases left in between. The germline gives CDR1 LNHNV, CDR2 YYDKDF (reference sequence). The CDR3 is made up of 16 amino acids.